This passage covers 6 T cell receptor beta chains from one sample sequenced in a study of graft-versus-host responses after intestinal transplantation. Only in-frame clones appear in the TCRdb table, and some are missing; sequencing was by immunoSEQ multiplex PCR. This sample has tens of thousands of clones, with around 95% found just once. These receptors have no known antigen. Here the sequenced sample was unstimulated CD8+ T cells sorted from spleen or lymph node cells, taken before intestinal transplant. These receptor sequences come from a human donor who received an intestinal transplant.

J is TRBJ2-7 and V is TRBV6-1; no clear D gene. CDR1 and CDR2 from the germline V gene are MNHNS and SASEGT. This CDR3 is 13 amino acids long. The V end lost 4 bases, the J end lost 3 bases, and 10 bases lay between the germline ends. The CDR3 DNA reads TGTGCCAGCAGTGTGGATTTACACTACGAGCAGTACTTC. The encoded protein is CASSVDLHYEQYF.

CDR3 protein: CASSQGGEGETQYF. For the CDR3, the DNA is TGCGCCAGCAGCCAAGGGGGGGAAGGGGAGACCCAGTACTTC. The chain has TRBV4-1 and TRBJ2-5; D is perhaps TRBD2 (6 bases). The length of the CDR3 is 14 residues. V lost 1 base to trimming and J lost 5 bases, with 11 bases between them. Germline CDR1 MGHRA, CDR2 YSYEKL.

The chain employs TRBV11-2 and TRBJ2-5, with TRBD2 matching 12 bases. The J call may be wrong; the DNA end is better matched by TRBJ2-7. This CDR3 is 15 amino acids long. CDR1 and CDR2 (germline): SGHAT, FQNNGV. The DNA of the CDR3 is TGTGCCAGCAGCACCCGGACTAGCGGGACCTACGAGCAGTACTTC. Protein: CASSTRTSGTYEQYF.

The chain couples TRBV27 to TRBJ1-6; possible D gene TRBD1, 6 bases. Germline V gives CDR1 MNHEY, CDR2 SMNVEV (reference sequence). The CDR3 covers 16 residues. V was pared by 5 bases and J by 7 bases, with 18 bases between. CDR3 sequence: CASSILDRGFNSPLHF. Written as DNA, the CDR3 is TGTGCCAGCAGTATCCTGGATAGGGGGTTCAATTCACCCCTCCACTTT.

This rearrangement joins TRBV15 to TRBJ1-1; D might be TRBD1 (5 bases). The V gene lost 3 bases and the J gene lost 7 bases, with 9 bases spanning the gap. Germline CDR1 and CDR2: LNHNV and YYDKDF (reference sequence). The CDR3 covers 12 residues. Here the CDR3 reads CATSRAGNEAFF. The CDR3 DNA follows: TGTGCCACCAGCAGGGCAGGGAATGAAGCTTTCTTT.

The genes are TRBV27 and TRBJ1-5, with TRBD1 identical over 7 bases. This CDR3 has 15 amino acids. The J segment lost 7 bases and the V segment lost 4 bases, leaving 10 bases of the junction unmatched. The V gene's germline CDR1 is MNHEY and CDR2 SMNVEV (reference sequence). CDR3 region: CASSSLWQGGQPQHF. The CDR3 DNA sequence: TGTGCCAGCAGTTCCCTTTGGCAGGGGGGCCAGCCCCAGCATTTT.